The 26 T cell receptor beta chains below all came from one sample that was sequenced in a study of blood T cells in healthy people across ages. The use of a sample-barcoded 5' primer and a J-beta primer mix characterized a second PCR of roughly 6 to 11 cycles. TCRdb ran MiXCR on the 5' RACE reads and lists one entry per CDR3 protein. The table records around 1.7 million distinct CDR3 sequences, approximately 30% of them present only once. The sample comprised blood. These receptor sequences come from a woman in her 30s in good health.

The chain uses TRBV2 and TRBJ2-3, with unresolved D. The CDR3 contains 15 residues. Trimming stripped 5 bases from V and 1 base from J, with 13 bases between. Germline CDR1 SNHLY, CDR2 FYNNEI. The CDR3 region has the DNA TGTGCCAGCAGTCTTCAGATGGGTGGCACAGATACGCAGTATTTT. Translated: CASSLQMGGTDTQYF. Full variable domain (missing parts from reference TRBV2 and TRBJ2-3): EPEVTQTPSHQVTQMGQEVILRCVPISNHLYFYWYRQILGQKVEFLVSFYNNEISEKSEIFDDQFSVERPDGSNFTLKIRSTKLEDSAMYFCASSLQMGGTDTQYFGPGTRLTVL.

This chain joins TRBV20-1 and TRBJ2-3, with 7 positions matching TRBD2. V was clipped by 6 bases and J by 6 bases; unmatched bases: 9. Germline-derived CDR1 and CDR2 are DFQATT and SNEGSKA (reference sequence). The CDR3 consists of 13 residues. The CDR3 nucleotides read TGCAGTGCGCCTACTAGCGTTGGGGATACGCAGTATTTT. Its protein product is CSAPTSVGDTQYF.

This clonotype was seen a single time. Its ends do not fully match the called genes, so a read error is possible. This chain connects TRBV2 to TRBJ2-6; 8 nucleotides agree with TRBD2. Germline V gene lookup returns CDR1 SNHLY and CDR2 FYNNEI. The CDR3 length is 19 residues. The DNA of the CDR3 is TGTGCCAGCAGCCGGGGGGGACCATTAAGTATATCTGGGGCCAACGTCCGGACTTTC. Its translation: CASSRGGPLSISGANVRTF.

This clonotype occurred many times. The V gene is TRBV12-3 or TRBV12-4, the J gene TRBJ1-6; D is ambiguous. The CDR3 sequence is 14 residues long. Trimming stripped 3 bases from V and 6 bases from J, with 9 bases between. The CDR3 DNA follows: TGTGCCAGCAGTTTGCGACTGGTTAATTCACCCCTCCACTTT. It specifies CASSLRLVNSPLHF.

Points on this clonotype: Being one base from a much bigger clone, this may be a read error. The CDR3 reads CASSLDSPEGQYF. CDR3 nucleotide sequence: TGCGCCAGCAGCTTGGACAGCCCCGAGGGGCAGTACTTC. The rearrangement joins TRBV5-1 to TRBJ2-7, with D possibly TRBD2 on 5 matching bases. This CDR3 region has 13 residues. Trimming pared 0 bases from V and 9 bases from J, leaving 13 bases between. Germline values: CDR1 SGHRS, CDR2 YFSETQ.

In the case of this clonotype: This may come from a read error, since a much larger clone is one base off. The chain carries TRBV20-1 and TRBJ2-7; a weak D match, TRBD1 (5 bases). The V end lost 0 bases, the J end lost 5 bases, and 11 bases lay between the germline ends. The CDR3 is 13 residues long. Germline CDR1 DFQATT, CDR2 SNEGSKA (reference sequence). The CDR3 DNA follows: TGCAGTGCTAGAGATTCCAGGGCCCACGAGCAGTACTTC. Translated: CSARDSRAHEQYF.

This clonotype turned up a few times. The chain links TRBV29-1 to TRBJ2-3, with TRBD1 matching 7 bases. V lost 3 bases to trimming and J lost 4 bases; unmatched junction nucleotides: 4. Germline-derived CDR1 and CDR2 are SQVTM and ANQGSEA. The CDR3 loop spans 13 amino acids. CDR3 nucleotide sequence: TGCAGCGTTGAGACAGGGCTGGCAGATACGCAGTATTTT. This sequence encodes CSVETGLADTQYF.

The chain combines TRBV12-3 or TRBV12-4 with TRBJ1-6, with D maybe TRBD1 (5 bases). This CDR3 spans 14 amino acids. V was cut by 5 bases and J by 9 bases, with 14 bases left in between. The CDR3 DNA is TGTGCCAGCAGTGTGCCAGGGTGGGGTTCACCCCTCCACTTT. Its protein product is CASSVPGWGSPLHF.

This clonotype showed up many times. The V call is TRBV7-2, the J call TRBJ2-7, with D perhaps matching TRBD2 (7 bases). CDR1 and CDR2 from the germline V gene are SGHTA and FQGNSA. V was cut by 5 bases and J by 3 bases, with 17 bases left in between. This CDR3 contains 15 residues. The CDR3 here is CASSPEGGAIYEQYF. CDR3 coding DNA: TGTGCCAGCAGCCCCGAAGGGGGGGCAATCTACGAGCAGTACTTC.

This clonotype was picked up many times. The chain employs TRBV6-6 and TRBJ2-7; the D gene is possibly TRBD2 (7 bases). V was clipped by 7 bases and J by 5 bases, with 18 bases between them. Germline V CDR1 and CDR2: MNHNY, SVGAGI (reference sequence). The length of the CDR3 is 14 residues. This CDR3 reads CASTNGGAVDEQYF. The CDR3 region has the DNA TGTGCCAGCACCAATGGGGGGGCTGTGGACGAGCAGTACTTC.

The chain combines TRBV28 with TRBJ2-4; possibly TRBD1 for D (5 bases). This CDR3 comprises 14 residues. V was cut by 4 bases and J by 2 bases, with 9 bases left in between. Germline loops: CDR1 MDHEN, CDR2 SYDVKM. CDR3 loop: CASSCPGTKNIQYF. The CDR3 nucleotides read TGTGCCAGCAGTTGCCCAGGGACCAAAAACATTCAGTACTTC.

Remarks on this clonotype: A clone one base away is much larger, so this may be a read error. This chain connects TRBV7-8 to TRBJ1-5; TRBD1 agrees at 7 bases. Per the germline V gene, CDR1 is SGHVS and CDR2 is FQNEAQ. With V trimmed by 0 bases and J by 4 bases, 6 bases remained unmatched. This CDR3 has 16 amino acids. The CDR3 bases are TGTGCCAGCAGCTTAGCTTCAGAGACAGGGAATCAGCCCCAGCATTTT. Translated, it gives CASSLASETGNQPQHF.

This chain connects TRBV9 to TRBJ2-1, with D perhaps matching TRBD2 (6 bases). Germline V gene lookup returns CDR1 SGDLS and CDR2 YYNGEE. The CDR3 length is 13 residues. V was cut by 3 bases and J by 10 bases, with 14 bases left in between. The CDR3 loop is CASSARRGVEQFF. In DNA, the CDR3 is TGTGCCAGCAGCGCCCGGAGGGGCGTCGAGCAGTTCTTC.

This clonotype was picked up a small number of times. V is TRBV12-3 or TRBV12-4 and J is TRBJ2-7, with D maybe TRBD2 (6 bases). This CDR3 has 16 amino acids. V was trimmed by 5 bases and J by 1 base, leaving 18 bases between them. The CDR3 loop is CASSTNRGRGSYEQYF. The CDR3 DNA follows: TGTGCCAGCAGTACGAACCGGGGCCGGGGGTCCTACGAGCAGTACTTC.

The J gene is TRBJ1-1, the V gene TRBV5-1; 7 bases line up with TRBD1. V was clipped by 4 bases and J by 1 base; unmatched bases: 7. The CDR3 totals 15 residues. Germline loops: CDR1 SGHRS, CDR2 YFSETQ. The CDR3 sequence: CASSPLTGKNTEAFF. CDR3 nucleotides: TGCGCCAGCAGCCCTTTGACAGGGAAGAACACTGAAGCTTTCTTT.

Only one count was recorded for this clonotype. A junction end diverges from the germline sequence, so it may reflect a read error. CDR3: CATSNLCQQGLDAYEQYF. The CDR3 nucleotides are TGCGCCACCAGTAATTTGTGCCAACAGGGGCTGGACGCCTACGAGCAGTACTTC. The chain carries TRBV24-1 and TRBJ2-7; 7 bases are shared with TRBD1. The CDR3 has 18 amino acids. Germline CDR1 is KGHDR and CDR2 is SFDVKD.

This clonotype was counted many times. The chain is built from TRBV6-5 and TRBJ2-1; 10 bases fit TRBD1. The V segment lost 6 bases and the J segment 11 bases; nucleotides outside the gene matches: 10. CDR1 and CDR2 from the germline V gene are MNHEY and SVGAGI. This CDR3 contains 14 residues. The CDR3 sequence is CASSSGQGINKQFF. In DNA, the CDR3 is TGTGCCAGCAGCTCGGGACAGGGGATAAATAAGCAGTTCTTC.

Here the CDR3 DNA reads TGTGCCAGCAGCTCCCCTCGGACTTACCCCCGACACTATGGCTACACCTTC. It codes for CASSSPRTYPRHYGYTF. The chain uses TRBV11-2 and TRBJ1-2; D gene uncertain. Germline V gene lookup returns CDR1 SGHAT and CDR2 FQNNGV. CDR3 length: 17 amino acids. V lost 4 bases and J 3 bases, leaving 21 bases between the germline ends.

This clonotype appeared once. This chain connects TRBV4-1 to TRBJ2-1, with 9 bases identical to TRBD1. Germline V CDR1 and CDR2: MGHRA, YSYEKL. V lost 2 bases to trimming and J lost 6 bases; unmatched junction nucleotides: 11. The CDR3 sequence is 17 residues long. CDR3 nucleotides: TGCGCCAGCAGCCAACACAACGTCGGGACAGGGCGCAATGAGCAGTTCTTC. Translation gives CASSQHNVGTGRNEQFF.

The sample holds many counts of this clonotype. The rearrangement links TRBV6-4 to TRBJ1-5; D is ambiguous. CDR1 is MRHNA, CDR2 SNTAGT, per germline. V was cut by 3 bases and J by 1 base, with 16 bases left in between. The CDR3 runs 17 residues. The CDR3 region has the DNA TGTGCCAGCAGTGATAGACACCGCCAGATGAGCAATCAGCCCCAGCATTTT. Translation gives CASSDRHRQMSNQPQHF.

The chain links TRBV5-1 to TRBJ1-1; D is unclear. The CDR3 loop spans 14 amino acids. From germline, CDR1 is SGHRS and CDR2 YFSETQ. Trimming cost V 6 bases and J 4 bases, with 16 bases left between them. The CDR3 sequence: CASTLGEVSTEAFF. DNA of the CDR3: TGCGCCAGCACCCTGGGAGAGGTGAGCACTGAAGCTTTCTTT. Filled out from reference TRBV5-1 and TRBJ1-1, the complete variable domain reads KAGVTQTPRYLIKTRGQQVTLSCSPISGHRSVSWYQQTPGQGLQFLFEYFSETQRNKGNFPGRFSGRQFSNSRSEMNVSTLELGDSALYLCASTLGEVSTEAFFGQGTRLTVV.

The chain carries TRBV15 and TRBJ2-1, with TRBD1 as a possible D gene (6 bases). Germline values: CDR1 LNHNV, CDR2 YYDKDF (reference sequence). Trimming removed 5 bases at V and 8 bases at J, with 22 bases between. The length of the CDR3 is 16 residues. The chain's CDR3 is CATSLDSRRGTDEQFF. The CDR3 region has the DNA TGTGCCACCAGCCTGGACAGTCGTAGGGGCACGGATGAGCAGTTCTTC.

This clonotype was detected only a few times. The V and J genes are TRBV7-2 and TRBJ1-2; 8 nucleotides align to TRBD1. Germline V gene data show CDR1 as SGHTA and CDR2 as FQGNSA. This CDR3 contains 14 residues. V was pared by 6 bases and J by 4 bases, with 7 bases of the junction left unmatched. CDR3 nucleotide sequence: TGTGCCAGCAGGAGTCTCAGGGGGCTCTATGGCTACACCTTC. Encoded protein: CASRSLRGLYGYTF.

This clonotype was seen a handful of times. The genes are TRBV12-3 or TRBV12-4 and TRBJ1-2; D uncertain. The CDR3 runs 13 residues. Trimming took off 5 bases at V and 3 bases at J, with 10 bases between the two ends. This chain's CDR3 is CASSAPGYYGYTF. The CDR3 DNA is TGTGCCAGCAGTGCCCCGGGGTACTATGGCTACACCTTC.

This clonotype was detected once. Lacking the conserved final phenylalanine or tryptophan, this CDR3 likely reflects a read error. The chain carries TRBV4-1 and TRBJ2-7; D is uncertain. CDR3 length: 13 amino acids. CDR1 MGHRA and CDR2 YSYEKL come from the germline V gene. V lost 4 bases to trimming and J lost 0 bases, with 7 bases between them. CDR3 sequence (DNA): TGCGCCAGCAGCCCTGGGTCCTCCTACGAGCAGTACTGC. Translated: CASSPGSSYEQYC.

There are a few counts of this clonotype. The chain couples TRBV12-3 or TRBV12-4 to TRBJ2-5; D may be TRBD1 (6 bases). The DNA end favors TRBJ2-7, so the J call may be wrong. This CDR3 spans 12 amino acids. Written as DNA, the CDR3 is TGTGCCAGCAGCTACAGGGTTAGCGAGCAGTACTTC. Translating gives CASSYRVSEQYF.